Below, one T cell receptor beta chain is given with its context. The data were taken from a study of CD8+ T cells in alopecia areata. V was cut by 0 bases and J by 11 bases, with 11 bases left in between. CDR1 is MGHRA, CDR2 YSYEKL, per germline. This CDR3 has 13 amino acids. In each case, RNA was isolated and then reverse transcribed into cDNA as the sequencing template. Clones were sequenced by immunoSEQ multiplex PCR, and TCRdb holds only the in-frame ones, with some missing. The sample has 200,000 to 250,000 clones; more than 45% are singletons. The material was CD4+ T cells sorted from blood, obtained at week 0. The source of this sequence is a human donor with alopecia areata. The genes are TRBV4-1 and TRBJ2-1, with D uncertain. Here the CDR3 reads CASSQDLKGKQFF. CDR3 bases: TGCGCCAGCAGCCAAGATCTTAAGGGCAAGCAGTTCTTC.